This TCR beta chain was captured in a study of ipilimumab plus nivolumab after autologous stem cell transplantation. Study overall: Typical patient got roughly 5 ipilimumab doses and about eight nivolumab doses (median). Study results and caveats: Authors suggest TCR repertoire, Treg phenotype and gut microbiota support further study.

This CDR3 comprises 17 residues. Looked up from germline, CDR1 is KGHSH and CDR2 is LQKENI. Trimming removed 3 bases at V and 6 bases at J, with 21 bases between. Clones were read by immunoSEQ multiplex PCR, and TCRdb kept only the in-frame ones, dropping some. The sample contains 20,000 to 25,000 clones, 75% to 85% of which appear only once. Patients got ipilimumab 1 mg/kg beginning 14 to 28 days post-transplant. This clone was seen a single time. The antigen is unknown. This chain links TRBV18 with TRBJ2-1; D might be TRBD1 (6 bases). The TCR comes from a male donor with diffuse large B-cell lymphoma. Sequences were derived from PBMCs, sampled in a trial of ipilimumab plus nivolumab as post-transplant consolidation. CDR3 loop: CASSPQVGTISPNEQFF. The CDR3 region has the DNA TGTGCCAGCTCACCGCAAGTGGGGACAATCTCTCCCAATGAGCAGTTCTTC.